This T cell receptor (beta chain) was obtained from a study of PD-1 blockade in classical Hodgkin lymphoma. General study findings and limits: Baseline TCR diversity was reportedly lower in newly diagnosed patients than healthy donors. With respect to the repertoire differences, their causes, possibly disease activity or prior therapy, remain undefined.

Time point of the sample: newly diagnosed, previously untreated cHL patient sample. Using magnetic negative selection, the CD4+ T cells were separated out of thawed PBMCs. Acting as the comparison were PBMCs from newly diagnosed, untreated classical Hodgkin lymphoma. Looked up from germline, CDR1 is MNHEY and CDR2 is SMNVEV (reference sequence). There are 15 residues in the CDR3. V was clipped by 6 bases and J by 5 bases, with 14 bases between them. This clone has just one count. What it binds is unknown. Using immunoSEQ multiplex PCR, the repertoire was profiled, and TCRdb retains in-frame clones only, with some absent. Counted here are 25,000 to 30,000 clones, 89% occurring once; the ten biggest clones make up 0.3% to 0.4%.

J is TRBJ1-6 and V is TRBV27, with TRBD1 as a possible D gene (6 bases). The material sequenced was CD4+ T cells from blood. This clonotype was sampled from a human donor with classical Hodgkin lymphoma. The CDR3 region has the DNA TGTGCCAGCAGGCACTGGGGGCGAAATAATTCACCCCTCCACTTT. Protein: CASRHWGRNNSPLHF.